This section outlines one T cell receptor beta chain sequence together with its context. Its antigen is unknown. V was shortened by 3 bases and J by 1 base, with 6 bases between the two germline ends. Germline V gene data show CDR1 as SGHRS and CDR2 as YFSETQ. The CDR3 totals 13 residues. The entry originates in a study of shared clonotypes between healthy human individuals. The wider study: Per donor, CD8 memory used one plate, CD8 naive used two, CD4 memory used three and CD4 naive used three. Study-wide results and limits: Estimated richness was generally greater in naive than memory subsets.

Some clones are missing from TCRdb's copy, which holds only in-frame ones; the method was immunoSEQ multiplex PCR. This table holds about 960,000 clones, over 75% found once. Sequencing was performed on memory CD4+ T cells sorted from blood. The sample's subset: CD45RA-negative fraction. The chain couples TRBV5-1 to TRBJ2-3; D perhaps matches TRBD2 (6 bases). The clonotype comes from a man aged 18 to 29 in good health. The CDR3 DNA is TGCGCCAGCAGCTGGGGGGGCACAGATACGCAGTATTTT. Translated, it gives CASSWGGTDTQYF. The full variable domain, in which reference TRBV5-1 and TRBJ2-3 provide the parts outside the CDR3, is KAGVTQTPRYLIKTRGQQVTLSCSPISGHRSVSWYQQTPGQGLQFLFEYFSETQRNKGNFPGRFSGRQFSNSRSEMNVSTLELGDSALYLCASSWGGTDTQYFGPGTRLTVL.